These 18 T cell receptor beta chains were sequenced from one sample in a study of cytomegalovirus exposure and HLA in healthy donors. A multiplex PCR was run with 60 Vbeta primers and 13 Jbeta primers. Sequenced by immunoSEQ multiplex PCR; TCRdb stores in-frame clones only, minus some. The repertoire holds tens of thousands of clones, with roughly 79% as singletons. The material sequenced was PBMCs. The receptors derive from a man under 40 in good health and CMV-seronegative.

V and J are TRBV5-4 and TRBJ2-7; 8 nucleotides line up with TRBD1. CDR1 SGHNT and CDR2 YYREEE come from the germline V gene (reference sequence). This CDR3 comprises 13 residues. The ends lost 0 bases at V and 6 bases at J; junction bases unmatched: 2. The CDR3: CASSLGTGGEQYV. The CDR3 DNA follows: TGTGCCAGCAGCTTGGGTACAGGGGGCGAGCAGTACGTC.

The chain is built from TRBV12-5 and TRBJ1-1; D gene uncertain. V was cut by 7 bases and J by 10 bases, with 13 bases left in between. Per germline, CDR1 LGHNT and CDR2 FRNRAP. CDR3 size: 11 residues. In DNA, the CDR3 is TGTGCTAGTGCCAGCGGGGTCCCAGCTTTCTTT. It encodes CASASGVPAFF.

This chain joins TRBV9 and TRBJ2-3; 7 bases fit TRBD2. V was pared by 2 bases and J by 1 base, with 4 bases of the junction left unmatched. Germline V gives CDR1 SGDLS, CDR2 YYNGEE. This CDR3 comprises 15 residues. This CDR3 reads CASSVGGGRTDTQYF. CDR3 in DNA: TGTGCCAGCAGCGTGGGGGGGGGACGCACAGATACGCAGTATTTT.

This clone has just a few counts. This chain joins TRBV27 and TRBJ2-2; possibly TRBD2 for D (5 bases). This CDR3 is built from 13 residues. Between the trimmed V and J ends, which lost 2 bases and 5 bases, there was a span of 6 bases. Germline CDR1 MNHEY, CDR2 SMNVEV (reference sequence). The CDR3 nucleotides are TGTGCCAGCAGTTTAGGACTTACCGGGGAGCTGTTTTTT. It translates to CASSLGLTGELFF.

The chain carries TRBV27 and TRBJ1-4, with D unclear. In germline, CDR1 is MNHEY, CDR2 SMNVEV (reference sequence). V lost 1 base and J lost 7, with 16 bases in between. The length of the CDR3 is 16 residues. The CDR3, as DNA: TGTGCCAGCAGTTTATTTGCCGCCTCTTCGGGTGAAAAACTGTTTTTT. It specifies CASSLFAASSGEKLFF.

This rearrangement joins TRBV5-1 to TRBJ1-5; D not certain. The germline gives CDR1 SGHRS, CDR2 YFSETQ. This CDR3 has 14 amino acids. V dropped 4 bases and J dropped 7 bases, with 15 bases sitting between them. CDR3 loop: CASSPGSLGQPQHF. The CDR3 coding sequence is TGCGCCAGCAGCCCGGGGAGCTTAGGGCAGCCCCAGCATTTT.

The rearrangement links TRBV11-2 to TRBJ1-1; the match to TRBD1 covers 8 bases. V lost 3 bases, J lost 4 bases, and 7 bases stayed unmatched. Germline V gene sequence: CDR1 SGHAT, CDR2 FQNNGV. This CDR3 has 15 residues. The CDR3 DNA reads TGTGCCAGCAGCTTCGCCCCGGGACAGGCCACTGAAGCTTTCTTT. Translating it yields CASSFAPGQATEAFF.

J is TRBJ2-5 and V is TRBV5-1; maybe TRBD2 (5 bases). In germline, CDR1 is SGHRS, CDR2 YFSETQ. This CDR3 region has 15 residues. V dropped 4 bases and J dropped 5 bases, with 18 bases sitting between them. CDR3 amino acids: CASSPGPGESETQYF. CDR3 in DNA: TGCGCCAGCAGCCCGGGTCCCGGGGAGTCGGAGACCCAGTACTTC.

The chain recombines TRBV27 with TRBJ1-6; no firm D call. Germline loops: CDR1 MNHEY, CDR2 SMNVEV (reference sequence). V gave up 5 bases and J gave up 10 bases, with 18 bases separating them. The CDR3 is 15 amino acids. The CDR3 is CASSRGSPPTSPLHF. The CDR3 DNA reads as TGTGCCAGCAGTCGCGGTTCCCCTCCCACCTCACCCCTCCACTTT.

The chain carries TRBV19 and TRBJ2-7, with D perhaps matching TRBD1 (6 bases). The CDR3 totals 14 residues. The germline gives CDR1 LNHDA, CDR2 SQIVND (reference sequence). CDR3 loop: CASTYPGAKVEQYV. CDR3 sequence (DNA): TGTGCGAGTACCTACCCAGGGGCTAAGGTCGAGCAGTACGTC.

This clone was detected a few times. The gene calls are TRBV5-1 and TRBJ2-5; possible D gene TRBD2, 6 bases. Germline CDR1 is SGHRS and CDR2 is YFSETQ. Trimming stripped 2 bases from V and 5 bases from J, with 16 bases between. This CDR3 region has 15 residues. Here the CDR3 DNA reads TGCGCCAGCAGCTTTTGGCCATCTAGCGCGGAGACCCAGTACTTC. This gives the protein CASSFWPSSAETQYF. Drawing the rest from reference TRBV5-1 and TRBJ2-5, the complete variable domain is KAGVTQTPRYLIKTRGQQVTLSCSPISGHRSVSWYQQTPGQGLQFLFEYFSETQRNKGNFPGRFSGRQFSNSRSEMNVSTLELGDSALYLCASSFWPSSAETQYFGPGTRLLVL.

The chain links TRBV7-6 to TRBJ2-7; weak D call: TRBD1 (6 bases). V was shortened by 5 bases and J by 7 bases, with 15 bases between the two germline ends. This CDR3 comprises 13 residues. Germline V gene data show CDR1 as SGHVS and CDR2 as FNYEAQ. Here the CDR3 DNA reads TGTGCCAGCAGCCGAGGACAGAGTAAAGAGCAGTACTTC. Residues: CASSRGQSKEQYF.

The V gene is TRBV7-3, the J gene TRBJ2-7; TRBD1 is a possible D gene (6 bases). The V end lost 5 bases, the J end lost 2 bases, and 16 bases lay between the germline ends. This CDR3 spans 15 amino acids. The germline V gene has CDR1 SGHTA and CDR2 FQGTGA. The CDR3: CASSADRSTAYEQYF. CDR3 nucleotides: TGTGCCAGCAGCGCCGACAGGTCTACCGCCTACGAGCAGTACTTC.

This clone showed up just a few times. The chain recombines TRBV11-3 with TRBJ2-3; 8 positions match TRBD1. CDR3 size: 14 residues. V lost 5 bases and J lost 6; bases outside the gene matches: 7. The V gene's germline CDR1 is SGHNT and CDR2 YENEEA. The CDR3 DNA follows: TGTGCCAGCAGCCCTCAGGGGGCGTCCGATACGCAGTATTTT. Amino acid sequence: CASSPQGASDTQYF.

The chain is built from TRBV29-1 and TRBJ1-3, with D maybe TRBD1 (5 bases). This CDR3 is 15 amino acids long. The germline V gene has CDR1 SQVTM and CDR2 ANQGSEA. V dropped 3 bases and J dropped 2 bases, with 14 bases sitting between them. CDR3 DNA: TGCAGCGTTGACCCAGGGTCTGGGGCTGGAAACACCATATATTTT. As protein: CSVDPGSGAGNTIYF.

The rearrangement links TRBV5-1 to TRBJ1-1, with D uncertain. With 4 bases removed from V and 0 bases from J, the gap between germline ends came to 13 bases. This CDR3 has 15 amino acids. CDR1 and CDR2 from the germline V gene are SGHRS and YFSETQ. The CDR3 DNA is TGCGCCAGCAGCCCCGAACAGATTATGAACACTGAAGCTTTCTTT. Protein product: CASSPEQIMNTEAFF.

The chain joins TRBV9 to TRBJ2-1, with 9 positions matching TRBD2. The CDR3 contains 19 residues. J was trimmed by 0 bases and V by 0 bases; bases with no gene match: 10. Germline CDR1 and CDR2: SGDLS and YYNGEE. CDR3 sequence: CASSVDMASGIGSYNEQFF. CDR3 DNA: TGTGCCAGCAGCGTAGATATGGCTAGCGGGATTGGCTCCTACAATGAGCAGTTCTTC.

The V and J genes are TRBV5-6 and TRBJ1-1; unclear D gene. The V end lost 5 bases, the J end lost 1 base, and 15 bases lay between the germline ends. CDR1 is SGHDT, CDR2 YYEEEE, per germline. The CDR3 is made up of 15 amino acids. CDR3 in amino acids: CASSSARVGNTEAFF. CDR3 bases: TGTGCCAGCAGTTCGGCGCGGGTTGGGAACACTGAAGCTTTCTTT.